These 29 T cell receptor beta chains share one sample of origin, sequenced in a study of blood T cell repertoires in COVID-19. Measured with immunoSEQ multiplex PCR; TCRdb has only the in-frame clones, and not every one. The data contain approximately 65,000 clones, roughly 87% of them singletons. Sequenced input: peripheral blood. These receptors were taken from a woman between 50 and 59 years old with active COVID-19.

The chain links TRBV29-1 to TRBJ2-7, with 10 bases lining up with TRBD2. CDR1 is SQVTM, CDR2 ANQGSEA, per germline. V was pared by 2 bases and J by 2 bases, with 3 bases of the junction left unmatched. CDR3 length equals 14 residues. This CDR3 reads CSVESSGGTYEQYF. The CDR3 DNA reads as TGCAGCGTTGAATCTAGCGGGGGAACCTACGAGCAGTACTTC.

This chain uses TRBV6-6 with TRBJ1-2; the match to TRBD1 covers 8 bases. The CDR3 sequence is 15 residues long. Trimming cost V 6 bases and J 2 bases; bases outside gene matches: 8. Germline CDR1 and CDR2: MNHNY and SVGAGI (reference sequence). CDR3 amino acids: CASSPGQGLNYGYTF. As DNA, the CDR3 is TGTGCCAGCAGCCCCGGACAGGGTTTAAACTATGGCTACACCTTC.

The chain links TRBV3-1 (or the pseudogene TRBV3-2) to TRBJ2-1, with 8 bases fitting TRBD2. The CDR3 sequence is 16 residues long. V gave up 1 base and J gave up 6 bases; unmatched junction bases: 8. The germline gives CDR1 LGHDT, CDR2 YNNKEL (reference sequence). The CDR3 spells CASSQGLPGGGNEQFF. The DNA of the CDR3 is TGTGCCAGCAGCCAAGGTCTCCCGGGAGGGGGCAATGAGCAGTTCTTC.

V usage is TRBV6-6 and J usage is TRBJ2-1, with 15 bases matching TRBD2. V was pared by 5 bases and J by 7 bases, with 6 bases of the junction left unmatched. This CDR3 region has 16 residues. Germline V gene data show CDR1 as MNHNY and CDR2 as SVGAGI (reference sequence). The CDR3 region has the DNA TGTGCCAGCAGTCGAGGACTAGCGGGAGGGTCAAATGAGCAGTTCTTC. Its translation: CASSRGLAGGSNEQFF.

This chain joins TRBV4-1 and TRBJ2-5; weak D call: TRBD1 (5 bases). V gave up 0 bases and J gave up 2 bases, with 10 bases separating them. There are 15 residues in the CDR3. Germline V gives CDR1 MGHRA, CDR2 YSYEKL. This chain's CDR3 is CASSQENRRQETQYF. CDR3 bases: TGCGCCAGCAGCCAAGAGAACAGGCGACAAGAGACCCAGTACTTC.

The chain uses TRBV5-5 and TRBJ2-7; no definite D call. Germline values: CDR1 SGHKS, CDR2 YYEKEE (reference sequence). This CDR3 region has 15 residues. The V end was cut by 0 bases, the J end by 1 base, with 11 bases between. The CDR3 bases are TGTGCCAGCAGCTTGGACCCCCTGGCTTCCTACGAGCAGTACTTC. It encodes CASSLDPLASYEQYF.

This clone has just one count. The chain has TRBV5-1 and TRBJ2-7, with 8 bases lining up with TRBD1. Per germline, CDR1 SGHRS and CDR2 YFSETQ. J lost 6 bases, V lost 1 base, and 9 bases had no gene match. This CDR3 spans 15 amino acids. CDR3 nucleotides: TGCGCCAGCAGCTTGACTGCGACAGGGGCTGTCGAGCAGTACTTC. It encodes CASSLTATGAVEQYF.

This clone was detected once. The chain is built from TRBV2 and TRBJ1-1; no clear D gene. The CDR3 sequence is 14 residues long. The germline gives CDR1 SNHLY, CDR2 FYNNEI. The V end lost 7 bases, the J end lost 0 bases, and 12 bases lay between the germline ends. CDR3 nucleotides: TGTGCCAGCATTTTATCGGGAATGAACACTGAAGCTTTCTTT. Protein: CASILSGMNTEAFF.

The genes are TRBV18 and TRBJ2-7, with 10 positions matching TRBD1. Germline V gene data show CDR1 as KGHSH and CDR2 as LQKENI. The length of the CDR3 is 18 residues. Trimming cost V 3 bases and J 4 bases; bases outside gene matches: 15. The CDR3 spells CASSPAGQGYESGYEQYF. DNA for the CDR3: TGTGCCAGCTCACCGGCGGGACAGGGGTATGAGTCCGGTTACGAGCAGTACTTC.

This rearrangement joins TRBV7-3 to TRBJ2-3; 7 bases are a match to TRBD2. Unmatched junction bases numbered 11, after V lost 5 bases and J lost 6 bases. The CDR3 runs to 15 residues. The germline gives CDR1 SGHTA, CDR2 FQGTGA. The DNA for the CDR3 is TGTGCCAGCAGCCAAAGGCGGGGGAGCGGCGATACGCAGTATTTT. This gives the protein CASSQRRGSGDTQYF.

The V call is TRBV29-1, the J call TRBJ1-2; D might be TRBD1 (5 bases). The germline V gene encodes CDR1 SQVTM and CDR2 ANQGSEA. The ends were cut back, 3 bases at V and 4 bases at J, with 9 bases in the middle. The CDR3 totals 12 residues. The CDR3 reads CSVEGRLYGYTF. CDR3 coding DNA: TGCAGCGTTGAGGGGCGGCTCTATGGCTACACCTTC.

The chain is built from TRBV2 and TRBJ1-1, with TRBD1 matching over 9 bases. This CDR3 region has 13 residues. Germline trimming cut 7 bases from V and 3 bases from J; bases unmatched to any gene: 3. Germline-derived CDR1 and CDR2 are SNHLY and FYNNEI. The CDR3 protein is CASTRDRDTEAFF. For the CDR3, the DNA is TGTGCCAGCACCCGGGACAGGGACACTGAAGCTTTCTTT. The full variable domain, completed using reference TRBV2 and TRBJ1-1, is EPEVTQTPSHQVTQMGQEVILRCVPISNHLYFYWYRQILGQKVEFLVSFYNNEISEKSEIFDDQFSVERPDGSNFTLKIRSTKLEDSAMYFCASTRDRDTEAFFGQGTRLTVV.

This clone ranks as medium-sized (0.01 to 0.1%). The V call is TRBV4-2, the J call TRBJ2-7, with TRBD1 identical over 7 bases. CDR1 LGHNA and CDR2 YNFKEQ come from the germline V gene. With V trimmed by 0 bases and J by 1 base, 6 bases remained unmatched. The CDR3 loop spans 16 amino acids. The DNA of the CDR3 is TGTGCCAGCAGCCAAGATCTGGGGACAGCATCCTACGAGCAGTACTTC. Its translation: CASSQDLGTASYEQYF.

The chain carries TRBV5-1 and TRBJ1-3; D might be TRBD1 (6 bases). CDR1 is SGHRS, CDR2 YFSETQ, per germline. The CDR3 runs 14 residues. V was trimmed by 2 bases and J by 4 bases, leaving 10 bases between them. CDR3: CASSLWGLGNTIYF. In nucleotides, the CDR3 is TGCGCCAGCAGCTTATGGGGGCTCGGAAACACCATATATTTT.

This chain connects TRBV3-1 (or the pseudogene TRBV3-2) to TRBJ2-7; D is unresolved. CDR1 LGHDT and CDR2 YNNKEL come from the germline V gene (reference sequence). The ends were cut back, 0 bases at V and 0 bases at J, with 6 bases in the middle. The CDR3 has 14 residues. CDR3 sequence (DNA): TGTGCCAGCAGCCAAGATATAGTCTCCTACGAGCAGTACTTC. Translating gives CASSQDIVSYEQYF.

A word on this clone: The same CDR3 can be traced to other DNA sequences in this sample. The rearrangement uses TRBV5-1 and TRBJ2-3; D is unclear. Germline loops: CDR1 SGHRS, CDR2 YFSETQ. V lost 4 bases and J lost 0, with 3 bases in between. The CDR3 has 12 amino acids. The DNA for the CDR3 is TGCGCCAGCAGCCCGAGCACAGATACGCAGTATTTT. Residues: CASSPSTDTQYF.

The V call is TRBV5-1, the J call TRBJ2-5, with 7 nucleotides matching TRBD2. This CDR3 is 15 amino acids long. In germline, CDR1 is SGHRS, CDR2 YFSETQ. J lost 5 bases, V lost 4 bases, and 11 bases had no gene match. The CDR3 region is CASSRTEAGLETQYF. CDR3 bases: TGCGCCAGCAGCCGCACCGAAGCGGGACTGGAGACCCAGTACTTC.

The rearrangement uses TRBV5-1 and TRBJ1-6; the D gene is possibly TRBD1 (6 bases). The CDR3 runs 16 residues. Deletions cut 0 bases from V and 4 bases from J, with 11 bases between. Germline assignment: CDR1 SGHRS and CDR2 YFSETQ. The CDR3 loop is CASSLAGTIYNSPLHF. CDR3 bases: TGCGCCAGCAGCTTGGCTGGGACAATTTATAATTCACCCCTCCACTTT.

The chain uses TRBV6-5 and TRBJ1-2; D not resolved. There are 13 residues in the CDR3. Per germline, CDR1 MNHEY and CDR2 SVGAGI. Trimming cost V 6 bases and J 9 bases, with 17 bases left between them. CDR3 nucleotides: TGTGCCAGCAGCGGAGCGGGCCCTAGCAGCTACACCTTC. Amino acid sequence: CASSGAGPSSYTF.

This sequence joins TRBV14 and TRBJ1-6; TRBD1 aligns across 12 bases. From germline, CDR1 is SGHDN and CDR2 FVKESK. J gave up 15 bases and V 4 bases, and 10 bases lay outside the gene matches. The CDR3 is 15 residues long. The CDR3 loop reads CASSLPGTGGRYLHF. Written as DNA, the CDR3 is TGTGCCAGCAGCCTTCCCGGGACAGGGGGCCGATACCTCCACTTT. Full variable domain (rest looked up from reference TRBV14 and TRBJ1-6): EAGVTQFPSHSVIEKGQTVTLRCDPISGHDNLYWYRRVMGKEIKFLLHFVKESKQDESGMPNNRFLAERTGGTYSTLKVQPAELEDSGVYFCASSLPGTGGRYLHFGNGTRLTVT.

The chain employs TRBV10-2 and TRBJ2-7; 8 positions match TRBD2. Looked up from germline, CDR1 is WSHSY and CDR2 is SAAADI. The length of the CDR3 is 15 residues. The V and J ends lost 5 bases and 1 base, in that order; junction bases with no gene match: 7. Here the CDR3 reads CASSSTSGASYEQYF. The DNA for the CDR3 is TGCGCCAGCAGTTCTACTAGCGGAGCTTCCTACGAGCAGTACTTC.

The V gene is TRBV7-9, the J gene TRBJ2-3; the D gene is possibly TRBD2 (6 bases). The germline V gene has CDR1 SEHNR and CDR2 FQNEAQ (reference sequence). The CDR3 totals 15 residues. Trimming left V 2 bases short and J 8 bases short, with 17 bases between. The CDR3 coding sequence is TGTGCCAGCAGCTTACTTGGAGCGGAGGGCGGTACGCAGTATTTT. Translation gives CASSLLGAEGGTQYF. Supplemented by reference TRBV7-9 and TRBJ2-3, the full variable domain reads DTGVSQNPRHKITKRGQNVTFRCDPISEHNRLYWYRQTLGQGPEFLTYFQNEAQLEKSRLLSDRFSAERPKGSFSTLEIQRTEQGDSAMYLCASSLLGAEGGTQYFGPGTRLTVL.

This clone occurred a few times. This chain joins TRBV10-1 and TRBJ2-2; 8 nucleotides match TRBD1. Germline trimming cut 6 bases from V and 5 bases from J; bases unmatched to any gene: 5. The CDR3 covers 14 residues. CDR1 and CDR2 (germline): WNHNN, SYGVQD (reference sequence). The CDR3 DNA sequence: TGCGCCAGCAGCGCGGACAGGGCTACCGGGGAGCTGTTTTTT. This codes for CASSADRATGELFF.

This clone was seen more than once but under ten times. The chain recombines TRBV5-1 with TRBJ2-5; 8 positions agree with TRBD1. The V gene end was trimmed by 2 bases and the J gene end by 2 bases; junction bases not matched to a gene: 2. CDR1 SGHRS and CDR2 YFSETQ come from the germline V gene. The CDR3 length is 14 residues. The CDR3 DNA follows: TGCGCCAGCAGCTTCAGGGGGCGGCAAGAGACCCAGTACTTC. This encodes CASSFRGRQETQYF.

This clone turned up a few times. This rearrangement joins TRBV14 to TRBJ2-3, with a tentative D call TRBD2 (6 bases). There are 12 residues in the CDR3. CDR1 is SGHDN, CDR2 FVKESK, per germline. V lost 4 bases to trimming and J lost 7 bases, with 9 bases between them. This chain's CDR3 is CASSLGGYTQYF. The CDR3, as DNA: TGTGCCAGCAGCCTCGGGGGATATACGCAGTATTTT.

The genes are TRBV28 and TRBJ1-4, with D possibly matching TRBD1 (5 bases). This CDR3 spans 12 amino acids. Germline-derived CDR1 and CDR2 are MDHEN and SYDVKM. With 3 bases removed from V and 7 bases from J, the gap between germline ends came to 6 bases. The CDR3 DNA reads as TGTGCCAGCAGTTTTAGGGGTGAAAAACTGTTTTTT. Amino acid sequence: CASSFRGEKLFF.

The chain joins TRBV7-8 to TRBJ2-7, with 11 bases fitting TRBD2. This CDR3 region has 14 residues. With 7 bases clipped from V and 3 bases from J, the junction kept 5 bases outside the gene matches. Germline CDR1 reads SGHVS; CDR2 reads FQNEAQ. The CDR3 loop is CASNSGTSGYEQYF. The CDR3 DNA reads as TGTGCCAGCAACTCCGGGACTAGCGGCTACGAGCAGTACTTC. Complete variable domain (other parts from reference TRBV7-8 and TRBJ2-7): GAGVSQSPRYKVAKRGQDVALRCDPISGHVSLFWYQQALGQGPEFLTYFQNEAQLDKSGLPSDRFFAERPEGSVSTLKIQRTQQEDSAVYLCASNSGTSGYEQYFGPGTRLTVT.

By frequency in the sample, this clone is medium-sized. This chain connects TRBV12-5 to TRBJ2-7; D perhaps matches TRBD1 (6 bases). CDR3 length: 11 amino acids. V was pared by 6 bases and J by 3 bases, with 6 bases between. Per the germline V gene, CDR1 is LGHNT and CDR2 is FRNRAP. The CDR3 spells CASGGGYEQYF. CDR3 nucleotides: TGTGCTAGTGGAGGGGGCTACGAGCAGTACTTC.

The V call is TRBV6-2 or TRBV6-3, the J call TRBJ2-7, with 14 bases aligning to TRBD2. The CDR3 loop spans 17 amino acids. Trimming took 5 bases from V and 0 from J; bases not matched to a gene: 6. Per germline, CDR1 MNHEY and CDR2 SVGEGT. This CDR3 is CASSGIGTSGSSYEQYF. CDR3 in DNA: TGTGCCAGCAGTGGAATCGGGACTAGCGGGAGCTCCTACGAGCAGTACTTC.